This TCR beta chain originates from a study of coeliac disease. General study findings and limits: Control samples showed higher TRB and TRG clonality than intraepithelial and lamina propria samples in active celiac disease.

Trimming removed 5 bases from V and 4 bases from J, with 18 bases in between. The CDR3 consists of 16 residues. CDR1 is SGHTA, CDR2 FQGNSA, per germline. TCRdb's table, derived via immunoSEQ multiplex PCR, lists solely in-frame clones and lacks some. The repertoire includes around 2,700 clones, 50% to 55% of them detected once, and about 17% sits in the top ten. This clone appeared a few times. No antigen is known for it. This TCR came from a man in his sixties with celiac disease on a gluten-free diet. Material: intraepithelial lymphocytes from the gut. V usage is TRBV7-2 and J usage is TRBJ2-1, with a possible D match to TRBD2 (5 bases). CDR3 DNA sequence: TGTGCCAGCAGCCCCGACACCCGGAGAGGGTACAATGAGCAGTTCTTC. As protein: CASSPDTRRGYNEQFF.